These T cell receptor beta chains were read from a single sample in a study of beta chain features in type 1 diabetes. Data came from immunoSEQ multiplex PCR; TCRdb stores just in-frame clones and leaves some out. The sample shows 95,000 to 110,000 clones, roughly 28% of them seen only once. The sequencing sample was made of central memory CD4+ T cells from blood. These TCRs come from a woman under 30 with type 1 diabetes. Both conserved end residues are part of each CDR3. The D gene is left open where the match is weak. Some rows mark clone size as missing; the rest say once, few, many or name a class of expanded clone.

J gene: TRBJ2-7
V gene: TRBV5-8
clone size: NA
D gene: NA
CDR3 protein: CASSLLRGARQYF
CDR3 DNA: TGTGCCAGCAGCTTGCTCAGGGGTGCTCGGCAGTACTTC

J gene: TRBJ2-3
V gene: TRBV4-3
clone size: many
D gene: TRBD2
CDR3 protein: CASSQGRASGYTDTQYF
CDR3 DNA: TGCGCCAGCAGCCAAGGCCGGGCTAGCGGATACACAGATACGCAGTATTTT

J gene: TRBJ2-1
V gene: TRBV29-1
clone size: few
D gene: TRBD2
CDR3 protein: CSARGTSGTNEQFF
CDR3 DNA: TGCAGCGCACGAGGGACTAGCGGCACCAATGAGCAGTTCTTC

J gene: TRBJ2-7
V gene: TRBV29-1
clone size: NA
D gene: NA
CDR3 protein: CSVESTGRLGGNEQYF
CDR3 DNA: TGCAGCGTTGAATCCACAGGCCGTTTGGGCGGGAACGAGCAGTACTTC

J gene: TRBJ2-5
V gene: TRBV6-6
clone size: NA
D gene: NA
CDR3 protein: CASTNRARETQYF
CDR3 DNA: TGTGCCAGCACTAACAGGGCCCGAGAGACCCAGTACTTC

J gene: TRBJ2-2
V gene: TRBV7-2
clone size: NA
D gene: NA
CDR3 protein: CASSSYEVGELFF
CDR3 DNA: TGTGCCAGCAGCTCCTATGAGGTGGGGGAGCTGTTTTTT

J gene: TRBJ2-5
V gene: TRBV19
clone size: NA
D gene: TRBD2
CDR3 protein: CASSRRGDRQETQYF
CDR3 DNA: TGTGCCAGTAGTAGACGGGGGGATAGGCAAGAGACCCAGTACTTC

J gene: TRBJ1-2
V gene: TRBV18
clone size: NA
D gene: TRBD1
CDR3 protein: CASSSDRNGYTF
CDR3 DNA: TGTGCCAGCTCTTCGGACAGGAATGGCTACACCTTC

J gene: TRBJ2-3
V gene: TRBV7-2
clone size: NA
D gene: TRBD2
CDR3 protein: CASSLETSGSLSFTQYF
CDR3 DNA: TGTGCCAGCAGCTTAGAGACTAGCGGATCCCTCTCCTTTACGCAGTATTTT

J gene: TRBJ1-5
V gene: TRBV28
clone size: few
D gene: NA
CDR3 protein: CASTLLPTVNSNQPQHF
CDR3 DNA: TGTGCCAGCACCCTACTTCCGACAGTCAATAGCAATCAGCCCCAGCATTTT

J gene: TRBJ2-7
V gene: TRBV5-1
clone size: NA
D gene: TRBD2
CDR3 protein: CASSLRGVLDEQYF
CDR3 DNA: TGCGCCAGCAGCCTTCGGGGGGTTCTCGACGAGCAGTACTTC

J gene: TRBJ1-1
V gene: TRBV6-6
clone size: NA
D gene: TRBD1
CDR3 protein: CATYRGLSTEAFF
CDR3 DNA: TGTGCCACTTACAGGGGGCTGTCCACTGAAGCTTTCTTT

J gene: TRBJ1-2
V gene: TRBV19
clone size: NA
D gene: NA
CDR3 protein: CASSTPGYGYTF
CDR3 DNA: TGTGCCAGTAGTACCCCGGGTTATGGCTACACCTTC

J gene: TRBJ1-2
V gene: TRBV28
clone size: NA
D gene: NA
CDR3 protein: CASSFPGLYGYTF
CDR3 DNA: TGTGCCAGCAGTTTCCCAGGCCTCTATGGCTACACCTTC

J gene: TRBJ2-4
V gene: TRBV7-9
clone size: few
D gene: TRBD1
CDR3 protein: CASSLDRGGNIQYF
CDR3 DNA: TGTGCCAGCAGCCTCGACAGGGGGGGTAACATTCAGTACTTC

J gene: TRBJ2-1
V gene: TRBV5-4
clone size: few
D gene: NA
CDR3 protein: CASSLKQSNEQFF
CDR3 DNA: TGTGCCAGCAGCTTAAAACAATCCAATGAGCAGTTCTTC